The 30 T cell receptor beta chains below all came from one sample that was sequenced in a study of CD8 T cells in Susac syndrome. cDNA came from 0.5 to 1 ug RNA primed by random hexamers. TCRdb passed the immunoSEQ multiplex PCR reads through MiXCR, listing each CDR3 protein once. The data hold under 200,000 distinct CDR3 sequences, with around 94% observed a single time. The sequenced material came from CD4+ T cells from PBMCs. The receptors here all came from a human donor in good health.

The count of this clonotype is one. The chain couples TRBV4-3 to TRBJ1-1; 7 nucleotides align to TRBD1. The length of the CDR3 is 15 residues. V shed 7 bases and J 4 bases; nucleotides not matched to a gene: 12. Germline V CDR1 and CDR2: LGHNA, YSLEER. The CDR3 DNA sequence: TGCGCCAGCACCCACACAGGGGATGGAGTCACTGAAGCTTTCTTT. Translated: CASTHTGDGVTEAFF.

The chain combines TRBV20-1 with TRBJ1-6; D ambiguous. Germline CDR1 reads DFQATT; CDR2 reads SNEGSKA (reference sequence). Trimming pared 0 bases from V and 7 bases from J, leaving 16 bases between. The CDR3 sequence is 16 residues long. CDR3 nucleotides: TGCAGTGCTAGAGATCTTGCGGCGATCGGGAATTCACCCCTCCACTTT. Protein product: CSARDLAAIGNSPLHF.

The gene calls are TRBV20-1 and TRBJ2-1; TRBD1 aligns across 12 bases. Unmatched junction bases numbered 13, after V lost 5 bases and J lost 14 bases. The CDR3 has 14 residues. CDR1 is DFQATT and CDR2 is SNEGSKA in the germline V gene (reference sequence). CDR3 protein: CSAHGGGQGAGKFF. The DNA of the CDR3 is TGCAGTGCTCACGGCGGGGGACAGGGGGCTGGGAAGTTCTTC.

This chain uses TRBV20-1 with TRBJ1-1, with D possibly being TRBD1 (5 bases). Trimming pared 0 bases from V and 7 bases from J, leaving 18 bases between. The CDR3 is 15 amino acids. Germline V gene sequence: CDR1 DFQATT, CDR2 SNEGSKA (reference sequence). CDR3 sequence: CSARDQGVMGFEAFF. Written as DNA, the CDR3 is TGCAGTGCTAGAGATCAAGGGGTGATGGGGTTTGAAGCTTTCTTT.

The chain joins TRBV6-2 or TRBV6-3 to TRBJ1-6; D uncertain. V lost 2 bases and J 9 bases, leaving 5 bases between the germline ends. Germline CDR1 reads MNHEY; CDR2 reads SVGEGT. The CDR3 spans 12 residues. The CDR3 DNA reads TGTGCCAGCAGTTACGTGGGTTCACCCCTCCACTTT. It codes for CASSYVGSPLHF.

The chain links TRBV9 to TRBJ2-2; D unresolved. This CDR3 comprises 14 residues. The germline V gene encodes CDR1 SGDLS and CDR2 YYNGEE. V dropped 4 bases and J dropped 5 bases, with 12 bases sitting between them. CDR3 loop: CASSTGQPTGELFF. The CDR3 coding sequence is TGTGCCAGCAGCACCGGGCAGCCGACCGGGGAGCTGTTTTTT.

The chain employs TRBV29-1 and TRBJ1-5; 7 nucleotides match TRBD1. The CDR3 contains 14 residues. In germline, CDR1 is SQVTM, CDR2 ANQGSEA. Trimming took 8 bases from V and 0 from J; bases not matched to a gene: 7. CDR3 sequence reads: CSNRTGHSNQPQHF. In DNA form, the CDR3 reads TGCAGCAATCGGACAGGCCATAGCAATCAGCCCCAGCATTTT.

In this sample, this clonotype turned up once. The chain couples TRBV15 to TRBJ1-2; 7 nucleotides match TRBD1. The J segment lost 1 base and the V segment lost 5 bases, leaving 7 bases of the junction unmatched. The CDR3 has 15 residues. Looked up from germline, CDR1 is LNHNV and CDR2 is YYDKDF (reference sequence). In DNA, the CDR3 is TGTGCCACCAGCGGACAGGAGAGCCTTAACTATGGCTACACCTTC. It specifies CATSGQESLNYGYTF.

The chain has TRBV3-1 and TRBJ2-7; D gene unclear. The germline V gene has CDR1 LGHDT and CDR2 YNNKEL (reference sequence). Trimming removed 4 bases from V and 5 bases from J, with 9 bases in between. This CDR3 is built from 12 residues. CDR3 sequence (DNA): TGTGCCAGCAGCCCCCGAGAGAACGAGCAGTACTTC. Its protein is CASSPRENEQYF.

V usage is TRBV29-1 and J usage is TRBJ2-5, with 8 bases identical to TRBD1. The V and J ends lost 7 bases and 5 bases, in that order; junction bases with no gene match: 6. The CDR3 covers 12 residues. Germline V gives CDR1 SQVTM, CDR2 ANQGSEA. The CDR3 here is CSATDRGETQYF. CDR3 coding DNA: TGCAGCGCCACCGACAGGGGTGAGACCCAGTACTTC.

For the CDR3, the DNA is TGTGCCAGCAGGAGGGGCAGCAGCACAGATACGCAGTATTTT. Amino acid sequence: CASRRGSSTDTQYF. The rearrangement links TRBV6-1 to TRBJ2-3; tentatively, D is TRBD1 or TRBD2 (5 bases each). The CDR3 length is 14 residues. In germline, CDR1 is MNHNS, CDR2 SASEGT. Between the trimmed V and J ends, which lost 6 bases and 0 bases, there was a span of 10 bases.

The V gene is TRBV3-1, the J gene TRBJ2-7, with D maybe TRBD2 (6 bases). This CDR3 is 13 amino acids long. V lost 0 bases and J lost 7, with 10 bases in between. Germline values: CDR1 LGHDT, CDR2 YNNKEL (reference sequence). The chain's CDR3 is CASSQDHGGEQYF. DNA for the CDR3: TGTGCCAGCAGCCAAGATCACGGGGGAGAGCAGTACTTC.

The J gene is TRBJ2-7, the V gene TRBV2, with 7 bases matching TRBD1. Losses at the gene ends were 4 bases for V and 5 bases for J; bases not matched to a gene: 5. This CDR3 comprises 13 residues. The V gene's germline CDR1 is SNHLY and CDR2 FYNNEI. The CDR3 sequence: CASSVTGTDEQYF. The CDR3 DNA follows: TGTGCCAGCAGTGTGACAGGGACCGACGAGCAGTACTTC.

This rearrangement joins TRBV4-2 to TRBJ2-7, with TRBD1 as a possible D gene (6 bases). Trimming took 4 bases from V and 1 from J, leaving 14 bases between them. Germline lookup yields CDR1 LGHNA and CDR2 YNFKEQ. This CDR3 is 15 amino acids long. CDR3 nucleotides: TGTGCCAGCAGCCCAACAGGGTTATTGTCCTACGAGCAGTACTTC. It specifies CASSPTGLLSYEQYF.

This clonotype occurred once. The chain couples TRBV7-2 to TRBJ1-2; no clear D gene. Germline values: CDR1 SGHTA, CDR2 FQGNSA. The CDR3 sequence is 13 residues long. Between the trimmed V and J ends, which lost 0 bases and 4 bases, there was a span of 6 bases. CDR3 sequence: CASSLAQLYGYTF. The CDR3 bases are TGTGCCAGCAGCTTAGCTCAGCTCTATGGCTACACCTTC.

CDR3 nucleotide sequence: TGTGCCAGCAGCTCAGGGGATTATGGCTACACCTTC. Protein sequence: CASSSGDYGYTF. The V call is TRBV7-9, the J call TRBJ1-2; D possibly corresponds to TRBD1 (6 bases). Germline loops: CDR1 SEHNR, CDR2 FQNEAQ (reference sequence). Trimming cost V 4 bases and J 5 bases, with 8 bases left between them. CDR3 length: 12 residues.

The rearrangement links TRBV28 to TRBJ2-4, with 8 bases matching TRBD1. With V trimmed by 5 bases and J by 0 bases, 3 bases remained unmatched. CDR1 is MDHEN and CDR2 is SYDVKM in the germline V gene. This CDR3 is 15 amino acids long. The CDR3 loop reads CASSRTGLAKNIQYF. CDR3 sequence (DNA): TGTGCCAGCAGTAGGACAGGGTTAGCCAAAAACATTCAGTACTTC.

The chain recombines TRBV20-1 with TRBJ1-2; TRBD1 might be the D (6 bases). Germline CDR1 is DFQATT and CDR2 is SNEGSKA (reference sequence). The ends were cut back, 0 bases at V and 5 bases at J, with 13 bases in the middle. The CDR3 has 14 residues. CDR3 sequence: CSARDPTGPYGYTF. DNA of the CDR3: TGCAGTGCTAGAGATCCTACAGGGCCTTATGGCTACACCTTC.

This clonotype was detected only once. This chain uses TRBV4-3 with TRBJ1-2, with D maybe TRBD1 (5 bases). This CDR3 is built from 15 residues. The germline CDR1 and CDR2 sequences are LGHNA and YSLEER. The V end lost 2 bases, the J end lost 8 bases, and 18 bases lay between the germline ends. In DNA, the CDR3 is TGCGCCAGCAGCCAATTTGCGAGAGGGGATGAAGGCTACACCTTC. The encoded protein is CASSQFARGDEGYTF.

The gene calls are TRBV7-9 and TRBJ2-1; 10 bases are a match to TRBD2. CDR1 is SEHNR, CDR2 FQNEAQ, per germline (reference sequence). The CDR3 is made up of 15 amino acids. After removal of 7 bases from V and 7 bases from J, the junction contained 10 bases not matched to a gene. This CDR3 is CASTPSGGALNEQFF. CDR3 nucleotides: TGTGCCAGCACTCCGAGCGGGGGGGCCTTGAATGAGCAGTTCTTC.

The chain links TRBV2 to TRBJ1-5, with D uncertain. Germline V gene lookup returns CDR1 SNHLY and CDR2 FYNNEI. V dropped 2 bases and J dropped 4 bases, with 6 bases sitting between them. This CDR3 comprises 13 residues. CDR3 sequence (DNA): TGTGCCAGCAGTGAACATGGGAATCAGCCCCAGCATTTT. Its translation is CASSEHGNQPQHF.

This clonotype was seen only once. J is TRBJ2-5 and V is TRBV4-2; possibly TRBD1 for D (7 bases). Germline lookup yields CDR1 LGHNA and CDR2 YNFKEQ. The CDR3 extends over 16 amino acids. The V and J ends lost 4 bases and 5 bases respectively, with 20 bases between them. Here the CDR3 DNA reads TGTGCCAGCAGCCCTTCCAACAGGGGAGGTTTGGAGACCCAGTACTTC. Its translation: CASSPSNRGGLETQYF.

J is TRBJ2-7 and V is TRBV7-9; D tentatively reads TRBD1 or TRBD2 (5 bases each). Germline lookup yields CDR1 SEHNR and CDR2 FQNEAQ (reference sequence). There are 14 residues in the CDR3. The V gene lost 8 bases and the J gene lost 0 bases, with 14 bases spanning the gap. The CDR3 nucleotides read TGTGCCAGCCTCCGGGACGTCTACTCCTACGAGCAGTACTTC. It translates to CASLRDVYSYEQYF.

The rearrangement links TRBV5-1 to TRBJ2-1; 11 nucleotides line up with TRBD2. V was pared by 7 bases and J by 10 bases, with 10 bases of the junction left unmatched. The CDR3 extends over 14 amino acids. Germline CDR1 and CDR2: SGHRS and YFSETQ. CDR3 coding DNA: TGCGCCAGCGGTAGGACTAGCGGGCGTTTGGAGCAGTTCTTC. Amino acids: CASGRTSGRLEQFF.

The genes are TRBV6-5 and TRBJ1-2, with D uncertain. The CDR3 sequence is 13 residues long. Trimming removed 7 bases from V and 4 bases from J, with 13 bases in between. Germline V gene sequence: CDR1 MNHEY, CDR2 SVGAGI. The chain's CDR3 is CASKAGASYGYTF. DNA of the CDR3: TGTGCCAGCAAAGCGGGCGCATCCTATGGCTACACCTTC.

This chain joins TRBV5-6 and TRBJ1-1; D perhaps matches TRBD1 (5 bases). Trimming shortened V by 0 bases and J by 3 bases, and 15 bases separated the two germline ends. The CDR3 is 16 amino acids. Germline loops: CDR1 SGHDT, CDR2 YYEEEE. Here the CDR3 reads CASSLAGADHYTEAFF. The CDR3 DNA reads as TGTGCCAGCAGCTTGGCCGGGGCGGACCATTACACTGAAGCTTTCTTT. The full variable domain, rest sourced from reference TRBV5-6 and TRBJ1-1, is DAGVTQSPTHLIKTRGQQVTLRCSPKSGHDTVSWYQQALGQGPQFIFQYYEEEERQRGNFPDRFSGHQFPNYSSELNVNALLLGDSALYLCASSLAGADHYTEAFFGQGTRLTVV.

The rearrangement joins TRBV3-1 to TRBJ1-1, with D maybe TRBD1 (5 bases). Trimming pared 4 bases from V and 4 bases from J, leaving 10 bases between. CDR3 length: 13 amino acids. Germline V CDR1 and CDR2: LGHDT, YNNKEL (reference sequence). The CDR3 reads CASSPGPRTEAFF. CDR3 DNA: TGTGCCAGCAGCCCGGGACCCCGCACTGAAGCTTTCTTT.

The chain employs TRBV20-1 and TRBJ2-6; D ambiguous. The CDR3 spans 13 residues. Trimming removed 2 bases at V and 1 base at J, with 3 bases between. CDR1 and CDR2 (germline): DFQATT, SNEGSKA (reference sequence). The CDR3 region is CSARPSGANVLTF. The CDR3 nucleotides read TGCAGTGCTAGACCGTCTGGGGCCAACGTCCTGACTTTC.

The chain joins TRBV5-4 to TRBJ2-3; 8 positions agree with TRBD2. The V segment lost 2 bases and the J segment 9 bases; nucleotides outside the gene matches: 2. The CDR3 extends over 12 amino acids. CDR1 is SGHNT, CDR2 YYREEE, per germline (reference sequence). The CDR3 region has the DNA TGTGCCAGCAGCTTTTCGGGGGGGACGCAGTATTTT. Translation: CASSFSGGTQYF.

The V and J genes are TRBV29-1 and TRBJ1-1; a weak D match, TRBD1 (5 bases). The length of the CDR3 is 12 residues. Trimming took 5 bases from V and 4 from J, leaving 11 bases between them. CDR1 is SQVTM, CDR2 ANQGSEA, per germline. CDR3 nucleotides: TGCAGCGTTCGGGGGTTCGCCACTGAAGCTTTCTTT. It is translated as CSVRGFATEAFF.